Sequencing of this T cell receptor beta chain was carried out in a study of T cell responses to AZD1222 COVID-19 vaccine. Findings of the study overall: Vaccine-related CD4 TCRs covered spike, predominating at 160-218 and 743-854.

Looked up from germline, CDR1 is SNHLY and CDR2 is FYNNEI. CDR3 length: 16 amino acids. V gave up 2 bases and J gave up 3 bases, with 13 bases separating them. Turning to this clone: What it recognizes is unknown.

The repertoire was sequenced with immunoSEQ multiplex PCR; TCRdb's copy has only in-frame clones and lacks some. Of 150,000 to 200,000 clones detected, 94% appear once; the ten largest clones hold roughly a tenth. This chain links TRBV2 with TRBJ2-2; TRBD1 is a possible D gene (6 bases). The sample here was peripheral blood, taken on day 0 of AZD1222 vaccination. The TCR sequence derives from an adult in good health. CDR3 sequence (DNA): TGTGCCAGCAGTGAAAGAGTCAGGGGCTACACCGGGGAGCTGTTTTTT. Protein: CASSERVRGYTGELFF.